This is a list of T cell receptor beta chains from one sample in a study of T cells after yellow fever vaccination. TCRdb analysed the 5' RACE reads with MiXCR anew, one entry per CDR3 protein. The profile shows 300,000 to 400,000 distinct CDR3 sequences, roughly 8.7% of them singletons. Sequenced material: PBMCs, taken on the day of the first yellow fever vaccination. Receptor source: a young man who received the YFV17D yellow fever vaccine. Each CDR3 is given with its conserved first and last residue. The D gene is left open where the match is weak. Clone size is given for some rows only: seen once, a few or many times, or a class if the clone is expanded.

CDR3 DNA	CDR3 protein	V gene	J gene	clone size	D gene
TGTGCCAGCAGCCCTGGGCCCAGGGGGACTAATGAAAAACTGTTTTTT	CASSPGPRGTNEKLFF	TRBV7-9	TRBJ1-4	few	TRBD1
TGTGCCAGCAGCTCAGGGGGACGTCTAGCTAACTATGGCTACACCTTC	CASSSGGRLANYGYTF	TRBV7-8	TRBJ1-2	once	TRBD1
TGTGCCAGCACCGCCGACACGGTAGGCTACGAGCAGTACTTC	CASTADTVGYEQYF	TRBV12-3/TRBV12-4	TRBJ2-7	-	-
TGTGCCAGCAGCTCCCTTCGGACAGGGGTTGTTCAGCCCCAGCATTTT	CASSSLRTGVVQPQHF	TRBV28	TRBJ1-5	many	TRBD1
TGTGCCAGCAGCTTCAGGGCCCAGACCGAGACCCAGTACTTC	CASSFRAQTETQYF	TRBV7-2	TRBJ2-5	few	-
TGCGCCAGCAGTTCCGACAGGGCCACAGATACGCAGTATTTT	CASSSDRATDTQYF	TRBV5-1	TRBJ2-3	few	TRBD1
TGTGCCAGCAGTACGGGACTAGCGGGGGGACAGAGGGGGACCCAGTACTTC	CASSTGLAGGQRGTQYF	TRBV12-3/TRBV12-4	TRBJ2-5	-	TRBD2
TGTGCCAGCAGCCAAGATACTAGCGGGTCCTACAATGAGCAGTTCTTC	CASSQDTSGSYNEQFF	TRBV4-2	TRBJ2-1	-	TRBD2
TGTGCCAGCAGTGCTACAGGAAATGATCAGCCCCAGCATTTT	CASSATGNDQPQHF	TRBV2	TRBJ1-5	many	-
TGCGCCAGCAGCTTGGAGGGGCAAGGGGAGCTGTTTTTT	CASSLEGQGELFF	TRBV5-1	TRBJ2-2	few	-
TGCGCCAGCAGCTTGGAGGGCTGGGGTTACGAGCAGTACTTC	CASSLEGWGYEQYF	TRBV5-1	TRBJ2-7	-	-
TGTGCCAGCAGCTCCCGCATGATGGAGCAGTTCTTC	CASSSRMMEQFF	TRBV11-2	TRBJ2-1	many	-
TGTGCCAGCAGTTACTCGATTGAGGGGACAGGGAGGGAGACCCAGTACTTC	CASSYSIEGTGRETQYF	TRBV6-5	TRBJ2-5	few	TRBD1
TGCAGTGCTAGAGGCCCGGGGAGGGGCACCGGGGAGCTGTTTTTT	CSARGPGRGTGELFF	TRBV20-1	TRBJ2-2	few	TRBD2
TGCGCCAGCAGCCAAGCTGGGGCAGGGCCAGTGAACACTGAAGCTTTCTTT	CASSQAGAGPVNTEAFF	TRBV4-1	TRBJ1-1	few	-
TGTGCCAGCAGTACGATAGGGACAGGGGGCGATAGGGAAGCTTTCTTT	CASSTIGTGGDREAFF	TRBV6-1	TRBJ1-1	-	TRBD1
TGTGCCAGCAGCCAATGGGCCTCCTATGGCTACACCTTC	CASSQWASYGYTF	TRBV7-2	TRBJ1-2	few	-
TGTGCTAGTGGTTTGGGACCGAACACCGGGGAGCTGTTTTTT	CASGLGPNTGELFF	TRBV12-5	TRBJ2-2	-	-
TGTGCCAGTAGTATAGCCCCACGTAACAGCGGGGTACGGGGCAATCAGCCCCAGCATTTT	CASSIAPRNSGVRGNQPQHF	TRBV19	TRBJ1-5	few	-
TGTGCCAGCTCACCGCAGCGGGTGGCAGATACGCAGTATTTT	CASSPQRVADTQYF	TRBV18	TRBJ2-3	few	-
TGCGCCAGCAGCCAAGAACTGAGGGTCACTGAAGCTTTCTTT	CASSQELRVTEAFF	TRBV4-3	TRBJ1-1	-	-
TGTGCCAGCAGCTTAGGGAGTCTATTGGGAACTGAAGCTTTCTTT	CASSLGSLLGTEAFF	TRBV7-2	TRBJ1-1	-	-
TGTGCCAGCAGCGCACAACAGTACTATGGCTACACCTTC	CASSAQQYYGYTF	TRBV3-1	TRBJ1-2	-	-
TGTGCCAGCAGCTTAGTTGGAATTCTAGCTGCCACAGATACGCAGTATTTT	CASSLVGILAATDTQYF	TRBV11-2	TRBJ2-3	-	-
TGTGCCAGCAGTAAACCGGGTTCCGGCCAACCCTATGGCTACACCTTC	CASSKPGSGQPYGYTF	TRBV6-1	TRBJ1-2	many	-
TGTGCCAGCAGCGACAGGGGGCCAGCCATATATTTT	CASSDRGPAIYF	TRBV7-9	TRBJ1-3	-	TRBD1
TGTGCCAGCAGCGACCAACGGGAGACCCAGTACTTC	CASSDQRETQYF	TRBV7-2	TRBJ2-5	few	-
TGCGCCAGCAGCTTGCAACAATACACAGATACGCAGTATTTT	CASSLQQYTDTQYF	TRBV5-1	TRBJ2-3	-	-
TGTGCCAGCAGTCCAGGGGGCTTTGAGCAGTTCTTC	CASSPGGFEQFF	TRBV7-9	TRBJ2-1	many	TRBD1
TGTGCCAGCAGTGGCAGGGGCCTTAATTCACCCCTCCACTTT	CASSGRGLNSPLHF	TRBV9	TRBJ1-6	few	-
TGTGCCAGCAGGACCCACGGGGCGAGCTTGGAGACCCAGTACTTC	CASRTHGASLETQYF	TRBV12-3/TRBV12-4	TRBJ2-5	few	-
TGCGCCAGCGGGATGGGACAGGGTTACACCGGGGAGCTGTTTTTT	CASGMGQGYTGELFF	TRBV5-1	TRBJ2-2	few	TRBD1
TGTGCCAGCAGCGTAGACAATAACTATGGCTACACCTTC	CASSVDNNYGYTF	TRBV9	TRBJ1-2	few	-
TGTGCCAGCACCCAAAACTGGGGGGCCGCAACTAATGAAAAACTGTTTTTT	CASTQNWGAATNEKLFF	TRBV7-9	TRBJ1-4	few	-
TGCAGTGCTAGAGTTTCATTATCCCACGTCGGCACAGATACGCAGTATTTT	CSARVSLSHVGTDTQYF	TRBV20-1	TRBJ2-3	many	-
TGTGCCAGCAGTCCCAGGGGGCAGACAGGCTACACCTTC	CASSPRGQTGYTF	TRBV12-3/TRBV12-4	TRBJ1-2	-	TRBD1
TGCGCCAGCAGCTTGGGAAGGGCTGAAGCTTTCTTT	CASSLGRAEAFF	TRBV5-1	TRBJ1-1	many	-
TGCAGCGTCGGACATGGAGCTAAAGAGACCCAGTACTTC	CSVGHGAKETQYF	TRBV29-1	TRBJ2-5	-	-
TGCAGCGATTACCTCCACACAGGGGGTGGCACAGATACGCAGTATTTT	CSDYLHTGGGTDTQYF	TRBV29-1	TRBJ2-3	-	TRBD1
TGTGCCAGCAGTCCCGGCCTCGGTTGCTATACGCAGTATTTT	CASSPGLGCYTQYF	TRBV5-6	TRBJ2-3	-	-
TGTGCCTTGCCTCGCGGCCCCCTCGCGAACTATGGCTACACCTTC	CALPRGPLANYGYTF	TRBV12-3/TRBV12-4	TRBJ1-2	few	-
TGTGCCAGCAGTCGTTTTCCCTACGAGCAGTACTTC	CASSRFPYEQYF	TRBV6-2/TRBV6-3	TRBJ2-7	many	-
TGTGCCAGCAGGCCCGGACTAGCGGGCGGGGCAGATACGCAGTATTTT	CASRPGLAGGADTQYF	TRBV12-3/TRBV12-4	TRBJ2-3	many	TRBD2
TGTGCCAGCAGCTTAGGAGTCGGGGGGGCCTACGAGCAGTACTTC	CASSLGVGGAYEQYF	TRBV7-2	TRBJ2-7	many	TRBD2
TGCAGCGTTGAGGGTTCGAACACTGAAGCTTTCTTT	CSVEGSNTEAFF	TRBV29-1	TRBJ1-1	few	-
TGTGCCAGCAGAGTAAGGCAGGGGGCTGAAAAACTGTTTTTT	CASRVRQGAEKLFF	TRBV12-3/TRBV12-4	TRBJ1-4	few	TRBD1
TGCGCCAGCAGCTTGAGGTACCCCGATGAGCAGTTCTTC	CASSLRYPDEQFF	TRBV5-1	TRBJ2-1	few	-
TGCGCCAGCAGCTTCGGGGACAGAGTCGACTATGGCTACACCTTC	CASSFGDRVDYGYTF	TRBV5-1	TRBJ1-2	many	TRBD1
TGCGCCAGCAGCTTGGGACCGCTCTGGGACTATGGCTACACCTTC	CASSLGPLWDYGYTF	TRBV5-1	TRBJ1-2	few	-
TGTGCCAGCAGTTTATCAGGGCCCCATCCCAACTATGGCTACACCTTC	CASSLSGPHPNYGYTF	TRBV27	TRBJ1-2	few	-
TGTGCCTGGAGTGCGGGGGCAGTCCCCGATACGCAGTATTTT	CAWSAGAVPDTQYF	TRBV30	TRBJ2-3	many	-
TGTGCCAGCAGTCGGACAGGGGAGAGCCAGACCCAGTACTTC	CASSRTGESQTQYF	TRBV2	TRBJ2-5	-	TRBD1
TGTGCCAGCAGCGTAACTAGCGGGGGGTACACCGGGGAGCTGTTTTTT	CASSVTSGGYTGELFF	TRBV7-2	TRBJ2-2	few	TRBD2
TGTGCCAGCAGTGTCGGGACCTCCGGCGGGGAGCTGTTTTTT	CASSVGTSGGELFF	TRBV25-1	TRBJ2-2	few	-
TGCGCCAGCAGCTTGGCGGCCAGGGGGGTCTTCGGGGCCAACGTCCTGACTTTC	CASSLAARGVFGANVLTF	TRBV5-1	TRBJ2-6	-	-
TGTGCCAGCAGCTTAGAAGCGGGGGGCTACACCTTC	CASSLEAGGYTF	TRBV7-2	TRBJ1-2	-	-
TGTGCCAGTTCGACAGGGGATAAAACGTACGAGCAGTACTTC	CASSTGDKTYEQYF	TRBV11-2	TRBJ2-7	few	TRBD1
TGTGCCAGCAGCTCCATAAAGACGAACAGGGGGCGGTTCTACGAGCAGTACTTC	CASSSIKTNRGRFYEQYF	TRBV11-2	TRBJ2-7	few	TRBD1
TGCGCCAGCAGCTTTCCGAGGACCGGGACAGGGCCAGATACGCAGTATTTT	CASSFPRTGTGPDTQYF	TRBV5-1	TRBJ2-3	few	TRBD1